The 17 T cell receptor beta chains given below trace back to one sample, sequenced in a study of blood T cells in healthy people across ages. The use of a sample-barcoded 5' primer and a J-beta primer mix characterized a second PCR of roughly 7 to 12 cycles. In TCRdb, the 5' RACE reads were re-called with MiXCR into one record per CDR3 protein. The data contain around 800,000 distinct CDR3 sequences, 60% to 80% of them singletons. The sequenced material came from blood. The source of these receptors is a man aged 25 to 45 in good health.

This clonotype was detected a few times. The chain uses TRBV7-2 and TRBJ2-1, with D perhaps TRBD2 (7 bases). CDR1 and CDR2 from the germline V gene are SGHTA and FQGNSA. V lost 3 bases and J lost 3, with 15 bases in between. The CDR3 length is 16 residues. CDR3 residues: CASSFRGGGLYNEQFF. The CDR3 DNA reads TGTGCCAGCAGCTTCCGAGGGGGGGGCCTCTACAATGAGCAGTTCTTC.

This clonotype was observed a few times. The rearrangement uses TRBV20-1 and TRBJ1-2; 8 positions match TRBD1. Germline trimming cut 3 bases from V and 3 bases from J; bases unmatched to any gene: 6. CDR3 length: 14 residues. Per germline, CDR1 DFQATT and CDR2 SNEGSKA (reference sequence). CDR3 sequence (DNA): TGCAGTGCTAGGTTAACAGGGGGTGACTATGGCTACACCTTC. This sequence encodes CSARLTGGDYGYTF.

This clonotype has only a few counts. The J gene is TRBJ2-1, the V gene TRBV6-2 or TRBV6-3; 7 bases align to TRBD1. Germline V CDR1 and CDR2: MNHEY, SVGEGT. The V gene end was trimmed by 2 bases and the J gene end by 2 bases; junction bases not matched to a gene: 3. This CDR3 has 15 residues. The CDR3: CASSYPTGPYNEQFF. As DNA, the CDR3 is TGTGCCAGCAGTTACCCGACAGGGCCCTACAATGAGCAGTTCTTC.

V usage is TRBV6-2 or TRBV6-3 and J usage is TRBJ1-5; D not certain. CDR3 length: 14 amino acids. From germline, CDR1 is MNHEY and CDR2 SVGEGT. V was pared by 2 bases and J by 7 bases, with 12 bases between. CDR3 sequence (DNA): TGTGCCAGCAGTTACGGCGCGGGCGGGCAGCCCCAGCATTTT. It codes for CASSYGAGGQPQHF.

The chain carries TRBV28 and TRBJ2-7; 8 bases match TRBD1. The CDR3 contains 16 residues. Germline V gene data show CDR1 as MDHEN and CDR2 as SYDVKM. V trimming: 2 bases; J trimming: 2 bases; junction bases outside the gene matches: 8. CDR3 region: CASSLARTGTPYEQYF. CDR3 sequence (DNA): TGTGCCAGCAGTTTAGCGAGGACAGGGACCCCCTACGAGCAGTACTTC.

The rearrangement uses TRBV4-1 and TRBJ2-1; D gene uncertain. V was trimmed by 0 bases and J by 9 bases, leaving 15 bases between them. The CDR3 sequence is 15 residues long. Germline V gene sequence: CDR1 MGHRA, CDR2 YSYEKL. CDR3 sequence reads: CASSQDVQWAGEQFF. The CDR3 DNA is TGCGCCAGCAGCCAAGATGTTCAATGGGCCGGTGAGCAGTTCTTC.

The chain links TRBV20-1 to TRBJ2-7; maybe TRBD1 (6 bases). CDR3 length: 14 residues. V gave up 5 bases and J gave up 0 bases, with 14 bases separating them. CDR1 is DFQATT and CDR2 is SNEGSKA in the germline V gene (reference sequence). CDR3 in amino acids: CSAGRTVSSYEQYF. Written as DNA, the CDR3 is TGCAGTGCTGGACGGACAGTCAGCTCCTACGAGCAGTACTTC.

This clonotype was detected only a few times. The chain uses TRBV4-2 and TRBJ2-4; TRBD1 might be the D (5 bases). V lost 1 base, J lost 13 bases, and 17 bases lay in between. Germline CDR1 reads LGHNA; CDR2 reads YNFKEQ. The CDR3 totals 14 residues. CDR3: CASSQVFDRGEQYF. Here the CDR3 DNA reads TGTGCCAGCAGCCAAGTTTTCGACAGAGGTGAGCAGTACTTC.

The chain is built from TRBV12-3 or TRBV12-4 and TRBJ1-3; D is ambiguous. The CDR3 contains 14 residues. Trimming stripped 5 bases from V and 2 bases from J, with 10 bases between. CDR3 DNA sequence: TGTGCCAGCAGTCCCCGGGGTCCTGGAAACACCATATATTTT. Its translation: CASSPRGPGNTIYF.

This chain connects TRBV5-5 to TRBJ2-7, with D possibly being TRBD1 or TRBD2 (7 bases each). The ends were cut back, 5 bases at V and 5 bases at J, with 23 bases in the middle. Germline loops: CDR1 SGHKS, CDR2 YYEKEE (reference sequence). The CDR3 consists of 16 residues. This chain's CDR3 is CASSKTRGGTDDEQYF. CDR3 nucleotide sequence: TGTGCCAGCAGTAAGACCAGGGGGGGCACGGACGACGAGCAGTACTTC. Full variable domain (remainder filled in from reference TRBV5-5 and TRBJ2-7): DAGVTQSPTHLIKTRGQQVTLRCSPISGHKSVSWYQQVLGQGPQFIFQYYEKEERGRGNFPDRFSARQFPNYSSELNVNALLLGDSALYLCASSKTRGGTDDEQYFGPGTRLTVT.

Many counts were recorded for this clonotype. CDR3 coding DNA: TGTGCCAGCAGCGTACGAGGGGGCATTAAGGAAAAACTGTTTTTT. It yields the protein CASSVRGGIKEKLFF. J is TRBJ1-4 and V is TRBV9; TRBD1 aligns across 7 bases. Germline assignment: CDR1 SGDLS and CDR2 YYNGEE. With 1 base clipped from V and 8 bases from J, the junction kept 8 bases outside the gene matches. The CDR3 has 15 amino acids.

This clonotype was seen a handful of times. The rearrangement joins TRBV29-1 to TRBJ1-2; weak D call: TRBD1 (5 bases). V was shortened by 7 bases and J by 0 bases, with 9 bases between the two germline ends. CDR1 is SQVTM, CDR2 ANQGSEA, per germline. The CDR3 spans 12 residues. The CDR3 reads CSGRGPNYGYTF. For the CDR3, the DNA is TGCAGCGGTAGGGGACCTAACTATGGCTACACCTTC.

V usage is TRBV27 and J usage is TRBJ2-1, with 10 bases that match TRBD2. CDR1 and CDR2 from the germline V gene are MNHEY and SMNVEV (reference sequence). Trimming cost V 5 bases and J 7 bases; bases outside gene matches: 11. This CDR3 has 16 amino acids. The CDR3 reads CASSGIVGLAENEQFF. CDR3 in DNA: TGTGCCAGCAGTGGTATCGTCGGACTAGCGGAGAATGAGCAGTTCTTC.

The CDR3 loop is CASRKGLAGGYGRETQYF. The CDR3 bases are TGTGCCAGCAGAAAAGGGTTGGCAGGGGGATACGGCAGGGAGACCCAGTACTTC. This chain links TRBV6-1 with TRBJ2-5; 7 bases align to TRBD1. The V segment lost 6 bases and the J segment 5 bases; nucleotides outside the gene matches: 21. CDR1 is MNHNS and CDR2 is SASEGT in the germline V gene. This CDR3 comprises 18 residues.

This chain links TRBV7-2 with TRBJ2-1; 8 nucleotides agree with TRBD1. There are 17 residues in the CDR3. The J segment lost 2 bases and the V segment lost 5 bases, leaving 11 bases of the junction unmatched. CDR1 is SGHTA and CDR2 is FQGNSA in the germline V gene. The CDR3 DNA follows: TGTGCCAGCAGCCCTTGGGCCGCCAGGGGGCCCTACAATGAGCAGTTCTTC. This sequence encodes CASSPWAARGPYNEQFF.

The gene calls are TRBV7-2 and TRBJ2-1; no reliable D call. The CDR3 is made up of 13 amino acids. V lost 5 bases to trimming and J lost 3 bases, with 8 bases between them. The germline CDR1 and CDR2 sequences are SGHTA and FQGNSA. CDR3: CASSIAHYNEQFF. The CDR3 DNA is TGTGCCAGCAGCATTGCTCACTACAATGAGCAGTTCTTC.

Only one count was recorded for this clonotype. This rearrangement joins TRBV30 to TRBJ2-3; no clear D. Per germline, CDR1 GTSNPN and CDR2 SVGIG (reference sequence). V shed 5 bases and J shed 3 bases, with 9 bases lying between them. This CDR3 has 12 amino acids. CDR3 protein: CAWEYATDTQYF. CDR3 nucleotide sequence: TGTGCCTGGGAGTATGCGACAGATACGCAGTATTTT.